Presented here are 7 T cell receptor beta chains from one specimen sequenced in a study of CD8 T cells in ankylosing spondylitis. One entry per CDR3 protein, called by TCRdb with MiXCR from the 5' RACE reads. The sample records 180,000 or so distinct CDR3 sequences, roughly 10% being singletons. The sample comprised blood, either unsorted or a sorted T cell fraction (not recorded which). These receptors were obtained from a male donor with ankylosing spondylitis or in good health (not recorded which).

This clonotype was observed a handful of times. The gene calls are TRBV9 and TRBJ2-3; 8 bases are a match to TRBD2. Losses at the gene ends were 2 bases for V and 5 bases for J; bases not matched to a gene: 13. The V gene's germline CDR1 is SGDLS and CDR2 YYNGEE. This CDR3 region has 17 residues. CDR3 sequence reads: CASSVQVGGGSQDTQYF. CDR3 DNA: TGTGCCAGCAGCGTTCAGGTCGGGGGGGGCTCCCAAGATACGCAGTATTTT.

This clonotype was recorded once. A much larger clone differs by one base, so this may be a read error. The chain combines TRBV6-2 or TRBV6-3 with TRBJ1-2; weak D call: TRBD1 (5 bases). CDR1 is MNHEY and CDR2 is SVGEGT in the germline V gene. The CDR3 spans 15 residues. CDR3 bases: TGTGCCAGCAGGAAGGGGATCCGTCCTGAGGATGGCGACACCTTC. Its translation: CASRKGIRPEDGDTF.

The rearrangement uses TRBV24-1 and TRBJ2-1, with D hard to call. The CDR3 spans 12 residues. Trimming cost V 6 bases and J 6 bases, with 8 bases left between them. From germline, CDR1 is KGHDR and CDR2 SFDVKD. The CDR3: CATSKRGNEQFF. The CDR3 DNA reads TGTGCCACCAGTAAACGAGGCAATGAGCAGTTCTTC.

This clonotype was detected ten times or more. CDR3 amino acids: CASKEPSGGLVDTQYF. The CDR3 DNA is TGTGCCAGCAAGGAACCTAGCGGGGGGCTTGTTGATACGCAGTATTTT. V is TRBV6-2 or TRBV6-3 and J is TRBJ2-3; 11 nucleotides agree with TRBD2. The CDR3 has 16 residues. Germline V gene data show CDR1 as MNHEY and CDR2 as SVGEGT. J lost 6 bases, V lost 7 bases, and 12 bases had no gene match.

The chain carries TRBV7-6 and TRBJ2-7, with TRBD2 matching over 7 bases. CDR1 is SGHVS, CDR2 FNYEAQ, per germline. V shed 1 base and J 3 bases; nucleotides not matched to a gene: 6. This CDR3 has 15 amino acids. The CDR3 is CASSLDTGGIYEQYF. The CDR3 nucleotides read TGTGCCAGCAGCTTAGACACCGGGGGGATCTACGAGCAGTACTTC.

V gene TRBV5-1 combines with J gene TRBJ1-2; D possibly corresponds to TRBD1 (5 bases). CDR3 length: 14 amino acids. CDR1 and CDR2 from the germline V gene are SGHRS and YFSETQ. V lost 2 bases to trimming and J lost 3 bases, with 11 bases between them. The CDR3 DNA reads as TGCGCCAGCAGCTTTACAGGAGAGGACTATGGCTACACCTTC. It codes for CASSFTGEDYGYTF. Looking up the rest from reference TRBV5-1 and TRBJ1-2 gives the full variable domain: KAGVTQTPRYLIKTRGQQVTLSCSPISGHRSVSWYQQTPGQGLQFLFEYFSETQRNKGNFPGRFSGRQFSNSRSEMNVSTLELGDSALYLCASSFTGEDYGYTFGSGTRLTVV.

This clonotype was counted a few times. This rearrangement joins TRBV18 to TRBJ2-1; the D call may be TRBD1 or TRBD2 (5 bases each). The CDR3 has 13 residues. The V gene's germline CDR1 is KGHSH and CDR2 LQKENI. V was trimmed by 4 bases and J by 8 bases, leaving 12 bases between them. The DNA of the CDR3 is TGTGCCAGCTCACTCCGGGACGCCGATGAGCAGTTCTTC. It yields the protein CASSLRDADEQFF.